These 18 T cell receptor beta chains share one sample of origin, sequenced in a study of control samples from healthy donors and cancer patients. TCRdb's table, derived via immunoSEQ multiplex PCR, lists solely in-frame clones and lacks some. This table holds 150,000 or so clones, 85% to 90% found once. The sequenced sample was blood. The source is a man aged 25-45 years in good health.

The rearrangement uses TRBV21-1 and TRBJ1-6; TRBD1 was called by the table and not checked on the DNA. TRBV21-1 is tagged as a pseudogene. This CDR3 comprises 18 residues. Here the CDR3 reads CASSKGERDRARYSPLHF. The CDR3 bases are TGTGCCAGCAGCAAAGGGGAGAGGGACAGGGCTCGGTATTCACCCCTCCACTTT.

This sequence joins TRBV11-1 and TRBJ1-6; 8 bases fit TRBD1. This CDR3 has 15 amino acids. Unmatched junction bases numbered 9, after V lost 5 bases and J lost 9 bases. The germline V gene has CDR1 SGHAT and CDR2 FQDESV (reference sequence). The CDR3 nucleotides are TGTGCCAGCAGCCCACGACAGGGGTATGGTTCACCCCTCCACTTT. It is translated as CASSPRQGYGSPLHF.

The rearrangement joins TRBV5-4 to TRBJ1-1, with D possibly being TRBD1 (6 bases). V was shortened by 1 base and J by 4 bases, with 8 bases between the two germline ends. Per germline, CDR1 SGHNT and CDR2 YYREEE (reference sequence). The CDR3 contains 13 residues. CDR3 protein: CASSLTGSTEAFF. As DNA, the CDR3 is TGTGCCAGCAGCTTGACAGGGTCCACTGAAGCTTTCTTT.

V is TRBV5-1 and J is TRBJ1-2, with D possibly being TRBD1 (6 bases). CDR1 SGHRS and CDR2 YFSETQ come from the germline V gene. The CDR3 covers 14 residues. The V end lost 0 bases, the J end lost 7 bases, and 13 bases lay between the germline ends. The CDR3 DNA reads TGCGCCAGCAGCTTGGGTCGACAGGAAGGTGGCTACACCTTC. It yields the protein CASSLGRQEGGYTF.

The V gene is TRBV20-1, the J gene TRBJ2-3, with 8 bases fitting TRBD1. The germline gives CDR1 DFQATT, CDR2 SNEGSKA (reference sequence). This CDR3 contains 15 residues. Trimming at V came to 4 bases and at J to 3 bases, leaving 9 bases not matched to a gene. Written as DNA, the CDR3 is TGCAGTGCTAATGACGCCGACAGGGGAACAGATACGCAGTATTTT. Translating it yields CSANDADRGTDTQYF.

This clone occurred once. This chain links TRBV15 with TRBJ2-3; the D gene is possibly TRBD2 (5 bases). The CDR3 spans 15 residues. The V end was cut by 0 bases, the J end by 5 bases, with 12 bases between. Germline CDR1 reads LNHNV; CDR2 reads YYDKDF (reference sequence). CDR3 region: CATSRDVLVGDTQYF. Here the CDR3 DNA reads TGTGCCACCAGCAGAGATGTACTAGTAGGAGATACGCAGTATTTT.

CDR3 DNA sequence: TGTGCCAGCACCCGAATGGACAGTCAGGCTTCTTTCTTT. It codes for CASTRMDSQASFF. The chain has TRBV12-3 or TRBV12-4 and TRBJ1-1; D possibly corresponds to TRBD1 (6 bases). V lost 7 bases and J lost 12, with 21 bases in between. This CDR3 is 13 amino acids long.

This chain uses TRBV2 with TRBJ2-2, with no clear D. Germline V gene sequence: CDR1 SNHLY, CDR2 FYNNEI. The CDR3 runs 16 residues. V was pared by 5 bases and J by 0 bases, with 13 bases between. The DNA of the CDR3 is TGTGCCAGCAGTAGAGGCCCGGCACCGAACACCGGGGAGCTGTTTTTT. It is translated as CASSRGPAPNTGELFF.

The chain has TRBV15 and TRBJ2-5; D uncertain. Trimming took 3 bases from V and 4 from J, leaving 3 bases between them. Germline CDR1 reads LNHNV; CDR2 reads YYDKDF (reference sequence). CDR3 length: 11 amino acids. CDR3 amino acids: CATSSRETQYF. CDR3 DNA: TGTGCCACCAGCAGCAGAGAGACCCAGTACTTC.

The genes are TRBV6-5 and TRBJ1-1; D is unresolved. The CDR3 runs 14 residues. Germline CDR1 and CDR2: MNHEY and SVGAGI. The V end was cut by 2 bases, the J end by 0 bases, with 7 bases between. The CDR3 loop reads CASSYRTVNTEAFF. The CDR3 DNA follows: TGTGCCAGCAGTTACAGGACGGTGAACACTGAAGCTTTCTTT.

This chain joins TRBV9 and TRBJ1-1; no definite D call. The CDR3 sequence is 13 residues long. V was trimmed by 2 bases and J by 5 bases, leaving 10 bases between them. Per the germline V gene, CDR1 is SGDLS and CDR2 is YYNGEE. The CDR3 reads CASSVAVATEAFF. The CDR3 DNA is TGTGCCAGCAGCGTTGCGGTAGCGACTGAAGCTTTCTTT.

The chain recombines TRBV7-2 with TRBJ1-4; a possible D gene is TRBD1 (5 bases). Germline V lookup: CDR1 SGHTA, CDR2 FQGNSA. This CDR3 contains 14 residues. With 5 bases removed from V and 8 bases from J, the gap between germline ends came to 15 bases. Here the CDR3 reads CASSKSGGTEKLFF. For the CDR3, the DNA is TGTGCCAGCAGCAAATCCGGGGGAACGGAAAAACTGTTTTTT.

This chain links TRBV11-1 with TRBJ2-1, with 13 bases aligning to TRBD2. Trimming removed 5 bases from V and 9 bases from J; junction bases left unmatched: 7. CDR3 length equals 15 residues. Germline CDR1 reads SGHAT; CDR2 reads FQDESV (reference sequence). For the CDR3, the DNA is TGTGCCAGCAGCCCCACTAGCGGGGGGGCGCGTGAGCAGTTCTTC. This encodes CASSPTSGGAREQFF.

The rearrangement uses TRBV9 and TRBJ1-1; D not certain. This CDR3 has 15 amino acids. Germline V lookup: CDR1 SGDLS, CDR2 YYNGEE. The ends were cut back, 2 bases at V and 3 bases at J, with 14 bases in the middle. CDR3 in amino acids: CASSVTDGLYTEAFF. CDR3 coding DNA: TGTGCCAGCAGCGTTACCGACGGGTTGTACACTGAAGCTTTCTTT.

The rearrangement joins TRBV9 to TRBJ2-1; 10 nucleotides agree with TRBD2. The V and J ends lost 0 bases and 10 bases, in that order; junction bases with no gene match: 7. Per the germline V gene, CDR1 is SGDLS and CDR2 is YYNGEE. The CDR3 contains 15 residues. For the CDR3, the DNA is TGTGCCAGCAGCGTAGCTGGGACTAGCGTTCGAGAGCAGTTCTTC. Translated, it gives CASSVAGTSVREQFF. Combining the CDR3 with reference TRBV9 and TRBJ2-1 gives the whole variable domain DSGVTQTPKHLITATGQRVTLRCSPRSGDLSVYWYQQSLDQGLQFLIQYYNGEERAKGNILERFSAQQFPDLHSELNLSSLELGDSALYFCASSVAGTSVREQFFGPGTRLTVL.

This clone was picked up a small number of times. J is TRBJ1-2 and V is TRBV12-3 or TRBV12-4, with D tentatively TRBD1 (5 bases). Trimming shortened V by 6 bases and J by 7 bases, and 12 bases separated the two germline ends. This CDR3 spans 12 amino acids. CDR3 in amino acids: CASSQGMGGYTF. In nucleotides, the CDR3 is TGTGCCAGCAGCCAGGGTATGGGTGGCTACACCTTC.

This clone has a single count. This chain connects TRBV29-1 to TRBJ1-1; no definite D call. The V end lost 2 bases, the J end lost 8 bases, and 9 bases lay between the germline ends. Germline-derived CDR1 and CDR2 are SQVTM and ANQGSEA. The CDR3 runs to 11 residues. The CDR3 sequence: CSVEIWSEAFF. The CDR3 nucleotides are TGCAGCGTTGAAATCTGGTCAGAAGCTTTCTTT. The full variable domain, with the rest looked up from reference TRBV29-1 and TRBJ1-1, is SAVISQKPSRDICQRGTSLTIQCQVDSQVTMMFWYRQQPGQSLTLIATANQGSEATYESGFVIDKFPISRPNLTFSTLTVSNMSPEDSSIYLCSVEIWSEAFFGQGTRLTVV.

This sequence joins TRBV3-1 (or the pseudogene TRBV3-2) and TRBJ2-2, with a possible D match to TRBD2 (6 bases). The CDR3 is made up of 17 amino acids. The V gene's germline CDR1 is LGHDT and CDR2 YNNKEL (reference sequence). The V end was cut by 4 bases, the J end by 0 bases, with 15 bases between. The CDR3 DNA sequence: TGTGCCAGCAGCCCGCCGAGAGGCGGGGCGAACACCGGGGAGCTGTTTTTT. Its protein is CASSPPRGGANTGELFF.